Below are 5 T cell receptor beta chains sequenced from a single sample in a study of post-analysis software for immune sequencing data. These receptors lack a known antigen. Study-wide results and limits: The five TRBV segments detected at higher frequency in patients than in controls included TRBV5-6, TRBV5-1 and TRBV20-1.

Each TCR beta cDNA library carried unique molecular identifiers. A single record per CDR3 protein comes from TCRdb applying MiXCR to the PCR reads. Of hundreds of thousands of distinct CDR3 sequences in the sample, around 60% were seen once. Specimen: blood. The receptor set was obtained from a girl aged 2-10 years with multiple sclerosis.

This chain connects TRBV6-1 to TRBJ2-5; D may be TRBD1 (5 bases). Trimming removed 4 bases at V and 1 base at J, with 7 bases between. CDR3 size: 13 residues. Germline lookup yields CDR1 MNHNS and CDR2 SASEGT. The DNA for the CDR3 is TGTGCCAGCAGTGCAGGGTCCCAAGAGACCCAGTACTTC. Amino acid sequence: CASSAGSQETQYF.

This clonotype was counted only a few times. CDR3 nucleotides: TGCGCCAGCAGCTTGGGACAGGGGGGACTAGCGGGAGCAGATACGCAGTATTTT. Amino acid sequence: CASSLGQGGLAGADTQYF. J is TRBJ2-3 and V is TRBV5-1; 14 nucleotides match TRBD2. This CDR3 is built from 18 residues. Germline V gene sequence: CDR1 SGHRS, CDR2 YFSETQ. Trimming at V came to 0 bases and at J to 4 bases, leaving 7 bases not matched to a gene.

The genes are TRBV10-3 and TRBJ1-5; a possible D gene is TRBD1 (5 bases). The V and J ends lost 0 bases and 4 bases respectively, with 13 bases between them. Germline CDR1 ENHRY, CDR2 SYGVKD. The CDR3 runs 16 residues. CDR3 protein: CAISESVQGGNQPQHF. The CDR3 DNA reads as TGTGCCATCAGTGAGTCCGTGCAGGGTGGAAATCAGCCCCAGCATTTT.

This clonotype was counted only a few times. The rearrangement joins TRBV5-1 to TRBJ2-1; D perhaps matches TRBD1 (6 bases). CDR1 and CDR2 from the germline V gene are SGHRS and YFSETQ. This CDR3 has 13 amino acids. The germline V and J ends were trimmed by 0 bases and 9 bases, with 10 bases remaining between them. CDR3 in DNA: TGCGCCAGCAGCTTGGAATACAGGGTTGAGCAGTTCTTC. Translation gives CASSLEYRVEQFF.

The chain recombines TRBV7-2 with TRBJ2-7; TRBD1 agrees at 7 bases. Germline trimming cut 5 bases from V and 0 bases from J; bases unmatched to any gene: 4. Germline V CDR1 and CDR2: SGHTA, FQGNSA. The CDR3 sequence is 14 residues long. The CDR3 is CASSTGQNSYEQYF. CDR3 nucleotide sequence: TGTGCCAGCAGCACGGGACAGAACTCCTACGAGCAGTACTTC.